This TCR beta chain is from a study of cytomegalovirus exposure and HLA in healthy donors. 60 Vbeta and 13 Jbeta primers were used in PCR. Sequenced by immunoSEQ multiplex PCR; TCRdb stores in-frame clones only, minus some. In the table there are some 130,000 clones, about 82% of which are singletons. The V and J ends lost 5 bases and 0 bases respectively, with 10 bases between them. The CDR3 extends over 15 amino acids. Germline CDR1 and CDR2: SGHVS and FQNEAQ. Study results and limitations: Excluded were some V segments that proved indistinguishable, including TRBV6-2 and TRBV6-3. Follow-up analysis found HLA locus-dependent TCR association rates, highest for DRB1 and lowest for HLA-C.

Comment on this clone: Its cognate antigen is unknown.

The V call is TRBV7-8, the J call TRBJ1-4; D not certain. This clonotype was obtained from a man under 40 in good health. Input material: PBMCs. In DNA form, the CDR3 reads TGTGCCAGCAGCGTGTACAGTGCAACTAATGAAAAACTGTTTTTT. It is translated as CASSVYSATNEKLFF.